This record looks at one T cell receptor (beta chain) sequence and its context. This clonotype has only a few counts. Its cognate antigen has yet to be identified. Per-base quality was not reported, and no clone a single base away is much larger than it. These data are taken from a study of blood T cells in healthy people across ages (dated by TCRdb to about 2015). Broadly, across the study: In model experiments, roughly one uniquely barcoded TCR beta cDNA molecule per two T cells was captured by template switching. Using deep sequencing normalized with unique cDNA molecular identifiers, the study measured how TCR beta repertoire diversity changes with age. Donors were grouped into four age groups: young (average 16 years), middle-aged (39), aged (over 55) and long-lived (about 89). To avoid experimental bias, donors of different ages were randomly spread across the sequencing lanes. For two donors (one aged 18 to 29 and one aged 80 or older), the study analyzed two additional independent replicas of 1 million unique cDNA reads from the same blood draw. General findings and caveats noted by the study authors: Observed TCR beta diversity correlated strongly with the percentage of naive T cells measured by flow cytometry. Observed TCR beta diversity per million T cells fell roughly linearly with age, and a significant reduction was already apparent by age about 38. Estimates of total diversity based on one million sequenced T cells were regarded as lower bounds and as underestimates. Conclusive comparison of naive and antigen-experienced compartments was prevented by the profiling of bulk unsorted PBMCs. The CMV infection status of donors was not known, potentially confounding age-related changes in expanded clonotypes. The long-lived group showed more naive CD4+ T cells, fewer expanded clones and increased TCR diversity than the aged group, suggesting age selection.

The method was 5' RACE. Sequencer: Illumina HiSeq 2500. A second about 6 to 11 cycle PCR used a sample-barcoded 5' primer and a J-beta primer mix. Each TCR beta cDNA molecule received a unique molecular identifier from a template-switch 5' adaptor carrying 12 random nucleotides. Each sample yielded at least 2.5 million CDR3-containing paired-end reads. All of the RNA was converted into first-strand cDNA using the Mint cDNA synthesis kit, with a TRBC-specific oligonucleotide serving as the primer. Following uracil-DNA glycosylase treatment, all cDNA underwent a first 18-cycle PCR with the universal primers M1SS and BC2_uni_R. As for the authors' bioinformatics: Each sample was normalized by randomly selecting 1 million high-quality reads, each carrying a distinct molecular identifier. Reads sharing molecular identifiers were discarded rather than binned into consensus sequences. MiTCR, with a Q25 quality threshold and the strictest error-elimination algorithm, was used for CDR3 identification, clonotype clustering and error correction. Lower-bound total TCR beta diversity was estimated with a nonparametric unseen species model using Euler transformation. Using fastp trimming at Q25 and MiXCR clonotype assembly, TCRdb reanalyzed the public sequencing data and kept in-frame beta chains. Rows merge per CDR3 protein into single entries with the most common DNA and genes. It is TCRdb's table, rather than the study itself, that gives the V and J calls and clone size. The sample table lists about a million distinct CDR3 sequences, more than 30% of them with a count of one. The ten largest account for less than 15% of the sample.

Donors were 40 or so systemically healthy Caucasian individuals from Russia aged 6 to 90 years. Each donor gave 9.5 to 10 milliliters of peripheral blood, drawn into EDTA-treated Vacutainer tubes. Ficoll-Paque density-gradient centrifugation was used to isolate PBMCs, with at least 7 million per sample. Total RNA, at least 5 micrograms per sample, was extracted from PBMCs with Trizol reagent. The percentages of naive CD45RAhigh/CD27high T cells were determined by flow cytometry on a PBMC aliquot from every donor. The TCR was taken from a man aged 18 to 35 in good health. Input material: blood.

CDR3 loop: CASTDRDTGELFF. The sequence in DNA is TGCGCCAGCACGGACAGGGACACCGGGGAGCTGTTTTTT. The chain links TRBV5-1 with TRBJ2-2; a stretch of 8 junction bases matches TRBD1. The germline V gene encodes CDR1 SGHRS and CDR2 YFSETQ. The CDR3 has 13 amino acids, counting the end cysteine and phenylalanine. Only the CDR3 portion is preserved as DNA: 39 bases, with reading frame beginning at the first base. V is cut back by 6 bases and J by 3 bases, with 1 base in the junction unmatched.